This T cell receptor beta chain was observed in a study of CD8+ T cells in alopecia areata. Study outcomes and limitations: TCRs were shared less clearly across patients than in mice, possibly for HLA-related reasons. It was lesional scalp, especially alopecia totalis/universalis, that showed higher clonality than normal scalp.

As regards this clone: Its specificity is unknown.

RNA, once extracted, was reverse transcribed into cDNA for use as the sequencing template. The table came from immunoSEQ multiplex PCR; TCRdb's copy has only in-frame clones and leaves some out. The table records 150,000 or so clones, around 55% of them present only once. V was shortened by 8 bases and J by 7 bases, with 9 bases between the two germline ends. The CDR3 contains 10 residues. The chain carries TRBV23-1 and TRBJ2-7; D may be TRBD2 (6 bases). Being an ORF, TRBV23-1 has a function that is uncertain. The sample taken for sequencing was CD4+ T cells sorted from blood. The TCR comes from a human donor in good health. The CDR3 spells CASPRGEQYF. Here the CDR3 DNA reads TGCGCCAGCCCCCGGGGGGAGCAGTACTTC.